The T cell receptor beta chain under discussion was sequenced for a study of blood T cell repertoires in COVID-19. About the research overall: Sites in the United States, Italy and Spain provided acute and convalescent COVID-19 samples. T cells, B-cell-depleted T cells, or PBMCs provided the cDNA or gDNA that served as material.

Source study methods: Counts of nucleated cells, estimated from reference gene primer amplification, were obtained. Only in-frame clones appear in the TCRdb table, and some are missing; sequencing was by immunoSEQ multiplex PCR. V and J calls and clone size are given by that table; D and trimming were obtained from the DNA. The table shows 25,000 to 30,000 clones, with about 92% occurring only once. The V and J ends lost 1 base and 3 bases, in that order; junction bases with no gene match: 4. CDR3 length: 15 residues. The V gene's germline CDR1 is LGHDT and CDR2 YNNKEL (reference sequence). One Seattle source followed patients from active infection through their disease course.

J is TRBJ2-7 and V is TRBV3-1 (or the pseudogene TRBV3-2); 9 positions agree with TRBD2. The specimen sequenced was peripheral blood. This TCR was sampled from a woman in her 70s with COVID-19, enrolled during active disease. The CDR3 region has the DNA TGTGCCAGCAGCCAAGGGGCTAGCGGGGACTACGAGCAGTACTTC. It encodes CASSQGASGDYEQYF.